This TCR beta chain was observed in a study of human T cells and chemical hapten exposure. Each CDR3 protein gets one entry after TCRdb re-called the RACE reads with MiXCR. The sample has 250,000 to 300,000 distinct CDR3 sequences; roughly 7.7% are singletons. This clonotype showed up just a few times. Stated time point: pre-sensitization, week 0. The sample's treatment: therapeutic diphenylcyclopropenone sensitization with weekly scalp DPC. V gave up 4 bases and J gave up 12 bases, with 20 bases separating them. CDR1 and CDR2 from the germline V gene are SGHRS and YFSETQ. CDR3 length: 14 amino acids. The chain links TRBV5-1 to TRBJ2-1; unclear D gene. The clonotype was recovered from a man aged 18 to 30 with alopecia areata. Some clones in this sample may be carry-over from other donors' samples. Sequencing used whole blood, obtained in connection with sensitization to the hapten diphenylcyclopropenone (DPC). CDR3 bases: TGCGCCAGCAGCCCCGAGAACCCGCGGCTTGGGCAGTTCTTC. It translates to CASSPENPRLGQFF. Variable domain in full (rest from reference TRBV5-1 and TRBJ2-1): KAGVTQTPRYLIKTRGQQVTLSCSPISGHRSVSWYQQTPGQGLQFLFEYFSETQRNKGNFPGRFSGRQFSNSRSEMNVSTLELGDSALYLCASSPENPRLGQFFGPGTRLTVL.